This is a list of T cell receptor beta chains from one sample in a study of blood T cell repertoires in COVID-19. The repertoire was sequenced with immunoSEQ multiplex PCR; TCRdb's copy has only in-frame clones and lacks some. The table lists 200,000 to 250,000 clones, roughly 90% of them singletons, with under 4% in the top ten. Sequenced: PBMCs or T cells enriched from blood (not recorded which). All receptors derive from a woman aged 35 to 49 with acute COVID-19. The CDR3 runs from the conserved cysteine through the conserved F or W. Each record gives: V gene, J gene, clone size, D gene, CDR3 protein, CDR3 DNA. A D gene is named only where the DNA matches it firmly. Not every row has a clone size; where given, it reads once, few, many or a size class.

V gene: TRBV9; J gene: TRBJ2-6; clone size: once; D gene: .; CDR3 protein: CASSTRLGAGANVLTF; CDR3 DNA: TGTGCCAGCAGCACCCGCCTGGGGGCGGGGGCCAACGTCCTGACTTTC
V gene: TRBV19; J gene: TRBJ2-2; clone size: .; D gene: .; CDR3 protein: CASADYLNTGELFF; CDR3 DNA: TGTGCCAGTGCTGACTACTTAAACACCGGGGAGCTGTTTTTT
V gene: TRBV15; J gene: TRBJ1-2; clone size: .; D gene: TRBD1; CDR3 protein: CATSRVRGQGGYTF; CDR3 DNA: TGTGCCACCAGCAGAGTTAGGGGGCAAGGTGGCTACACCTTC
V gene: TRBV18; J gene: TRBJ1-2; clone size: few; D gene: TRBD1; CDR3 protein: CASSRDRGDGYTF; CDR3 DNA: TGTGCCAGCTCACGCGACAGGGGCGATGGCTACACCTTC
V gene: TRBV12-3/TRBV12-4; J gene: TRBJ1-2; clone size: once; D gene: TRBD1; CDR3 protein: CASRNTGADTF; CDR3 DNA: TGTGCCAGCAGGAACACAGGGGCGGACACCTTC
V gene: TRBV5-4; J gene: TRBJ1-1; clone size: .; D gene: .; CDR3 protein: CASSLKSGYTEAFF; CDR3 DNA: TGTGCCAGCAGCTTGAAATCAGGGTACACTGAAGCTTTCTTT
V gene: TRBV29-1; J gene: TRBJ1-1; clone size: .; D gene: TRBD1; CDR3 protein: CSGRTGNMNTEAFF; CDR3 DNA: TGCAGCGGGCGGACAGGGAACATGAACACTGAAGCTTTCTTT
V gene: TRBV5-5; J gene: TRBJ1-4; clone size: .; D gene: .; CDR3 protein: CASSRDSATNEKLFF; CDR3 DNA: TGTGCCAGCAGCAGAGACAGTGCAACTAATGAAAAACTGTTTTTT
V gene: TRBV5-1; J gene: TRBJ2-1; clone size: once; D gene: TRBD1; CDR3 protein: CASSSATGGNEQFF; CDR3 DNA: TGCGCCAGCAGCTCGGCGACAGGGGGCAATGAGCAGTTCTTC
V gene: TRBV24-1; J gene: TRBJ1-6; clone size: once; D gene: .; CDR3 protein: CATSDGRGNNSPLHF; CDR3 DNA: TGTGCCACCAGTGATGGCAGGGGAAATAATTCACCCCTCCACTTT
V gene: TRBV4-3; J gene: TRBJ2-1; clone size: .; D gene: .; CDR3 protein: CASSHDRQGGEQFF; CDR3 DNA: TGCGCCAGCAGCCACGATCGACAGGGAGGTGAGCAGTTCTTC
V gene: TRBV19; J gene: TRBJ1-5; clone size: .; D gene: TRBD1; CDR3 protein: CASSSPIPKTGRLNQPQHF; CDR3 DNA: TGTGCCAGTAGTAGCCCAATCCCCAAGACAGGGCGCCTGAATCAGCCCCAGCATTTT
V gene: TRBV3-1/TRBV3-2; J gene: TRBJ2-1; clone size: .; D gene: TRBD2; CDR3 protein: CASSQGTKEQFF; CDR3 DNA: TGTGCCAGCAGCCAGGGGACTAAAGAGCAGTTCTTC
V gene: TRBV6-5; J gene: TRBJ2-3; clone size: .; D gene: TRBD1; CDR3 protein: CASRGTGGPDTQYF; CDR3 DNA: TGTGCCAGCAGAGGGACAGGGGGGCCAGATACGCAGTATTTT
V gene: TRBV9; J gene: TRBJ2-7; clone size: .; D gene: TRBD1; CDR3 protein: CASSPTGGKGYEQYF; CDR3 DNA: TGTGCCAGCAGCCCGACAGGGGGAAAGGGCTACGAGCAGTACTTC
V gene: TRBV19; J gene: TRBJ2-7; clone size: .; D gene: .; CDR3 protein: CASSRTGMGEQYF; CDR3 DNA: TGTGCCAGTAGTCGTACAGGGATGGGCGAGCAGTACTTC
V gene: TRBV6-4; J gene: TRBJ1-4; clone size: .; D gene: .; CDR3 protein: CASSKGGFDEKLFF; CDR3 DNA: TGTGCCAGCAGTAAGGGAGGGTTTGATGAAAAACTGTTTTTT
V gene: TRBV7-5; J gene: TRBJ1-6; clone size: .; D gene: .; CDR3 protein: CARSPTGGISYNSPLHF; CDR3 DNA: TGTGCCAGAAGCCCGACAGGTGGGATCTCCTATAATTCACCCCTCCACTTT
V gene: TRBV5-1; J gene: TRBJ2-1; clone size: once; D gene: .; CDR3 protein: CASSLDQEDRKFF; CDR3 DNA: TGCGCCAGCAGCTTGGACCAGGAGGACAGAAAGTTCTTC
V gene: TRBV6-5; J gene: TRBJ1-1; clone size: .; D gene: .; CDR3 protein: CASSWIGGGTEAFF; CDR3 DNA: TGTGCCAGCAGTTGGATTGGGGGCGGCACTGAAGCTTTCTTT
V gene: TRBV7-2; J gene: TRBJ1-1; clone size: .; D gene: .; CDR3 protein: CASSSRNTANTEAFF; CDR3 DNA: TGTGCCAGCAGCTCCCGTAACACAGCGAACACTGAAGCTTTCTTT
V gene: TRBV10-3; J gene: TRBJ1-1; clone size: .; D gene: .; CDR3 protein: CAISEPPWQATEAFF; CDR3 DNA: TGTGCCATCAGTGAGCCTCCCTGGCAGGCGACTGAAGCTTTCTTT
V gene: TRBV19; J gene: TRBJ1-2; clone size: .; D gene: .; CDR3 protein: CASSPKGLPGGYGYTF; CDR3 DNA: TGTGCCAGTAGCCCCAAGGGCCTGCCGGGAGGCTATGGCTACACCTTC
V gene: TRBV4-1; J gene: TRBJ1-6; clone size: .; D gene: .; CDR3 protein: CASSQEPFEGSPLHF; CDR3 DNA: TGCGCCAGCAGCCAAGAGCCGTTCGAGGGTTCACCCCTCCACTTT
V gene: TRBV9; J gene: TRBJ1-4; clone size: .; D gene: .; CDR3 protein: CASSPGGPWDEKLFF; CDR3 DNA: TGTGCCAGCAGCCCTGGAGGACCCTGGGATGAAAAACTGTTTTTT
V gene: TRBV14; J gene: TRBJ2-2; clone size: .; D gene: .; CDR3 protein: CASSQHWDSGELFF; CDR3 DNA: TGTGCCAGCAGCCAACACTGGGACTCCGGGGAGCTGTTTTTT
V gene: TRBV27; J gene: TRBJ1-1; clone size: .; D gene: TRBD1; CDR3 protein: CASSLWRQGAQDTEAFF; CDR3 DNA: TGTGCCAGCAGTTTATGGCGACAGGGGGCGCAGGACACTGAAGCTTTCTTT
V gene: TRBV10-1; J gene: TRBJ1-5; clone size: .; D gene: TRBD1; CDR3 protein: CASSKTGGPQHF; CDR3 DNA: TGCGCCAGCAGTAAGACAGGGGGCCCCCAGCATTTT